The 19 T cell receptor beta chains given below trace back to one sample, sequenced in a study of shared clonotypes between healthy human individuals. Sequencing was performed with immunoSEQ multiplex PCR; in TCRdb, only in-frame clones are kept and a portion is missing. The sample holds around 700,000 clones, 55% to 85% seen once. Sequencing was performed on memory CD4+ T cells sorted from blood. The subset here: CD45RA-negative fraction. The origin of the receptors is a woman younger than 45 in good health.

This rearrangement joins TRBV11-2 to TRBJ2-5; D unresolved. From germline, CDR1 is SGHAT and CDR2 FQNNGV. With 1 base removed from V and 0 bases from J, the gap between germline ends came to 6 bases. The CDR3 sequence is 14 residues long. The CDR3 region has the DNA TGTGCCAGCAGCTTAGTGGGGTACCAAGAGACCCAGTACTTC. Translated, it gives CASSLVGYQETQYF.

V usage is TRBV6-5 and J usage is TRBJ2-7, with 8 bases fitting TRBD2. Germline V gene lookup returns CDR1 MNHEY and CDR2 SVGAGI. The CDR3 loop spans 16 amino acids. V lost 0 bases and J lost 3; bases outside the gene matches: 7. The CDR3 region is CASSYSMSGGGYEQYF. DNA for the CDR3: TGTGCCAGCAGTTACTCGATGTCGGGGGGGGGCTACGAGCAGTACTTC.

The chain recombines TRBV28 with TRBJ2-7; no reliable D call. This CDR3 region has 11 residues. Looked up from germline, CDR1 is MDHEN and CDR2 is SYDVKM. V was shortened by 6 bases and J by 7 bases, with 10 bases between the two germline ends. Here the CDR3 reads CASSYRSEQYF. CDR3 coding DNA: TGTGCCAGCAGCTATCGAAGTGAGCAGTACTTC.

The rearrangement uses TRBV9 and TRBJ2-3; 10 bases line up with TRBD2. J lost 6 bases, V lost 3 bases, and 7 bases had no gene match. Germline V lookup: CDR1 SGDLS, CDR2 YYNGEE. CDR3 length: 15 residues. The CDR3 region is CASSAAGTSVDTQYF. The CDR3 nucleotides are TGTGCCAGCAGCGCCGCCGGGACTAGCGTGGATACGCAGTATTTT.

The chain recombines TRBV18 with TRBJ1-1; D unclear. Per germline, CDR1 KGHSH and CDR2 LQKENI. V lost 1 base and J lost 4, with 7 bases in between. This CDR3 has 13 residues. The CDR3 is CASSPREGTEAFF. The DNA of the CDR3 is TGTGCCAGCTCACCACGGGAGGGCACTGAAGCTTTCTTT.

The chain employs TRBV10-3 and TRBJ2-3, with 10 bases lining up with TRBD2. V dropped 5 bases and J dropped 5; count of bases not matched to a gene: 7. This CDR3 comprises 15 residues. Germline loops: CDR1 ENHRY, CDR2 SYGVKD. CDR3 sequence: CAISPAGGLGDTQYF. CDR3 in DNA: TGTGCCATCAGTCCAGCGGGAGGGCTTGGAGATACGCAGTATTTT.

V usage is TRBV11-2 and J usage is TRBJ2-3, with 8 bases lining up with TRBD1. The CDR3 sequence is 17 residues long. Germline V lookup: CDR1 SGHAT, CDR2 FQNNGV. Trimming removed 3 bases from V and 6 bases from J; junction bases left unmatched: 14. The CDR3: CASSLAGGGIIADTQYF. The CDR3 nucleotides read TGTGCCAGCAGCTTGGCAGGGGGCGGGATTATTGCGGATACGCAGTATTTT.

This sequence joins TRBV25-1 and TRBJ2-2; TRBD1 matches 7 bases. V gave up 5 bases and J gave up 3 bases; unmatched junction bases: 6. CDR1 is MGHDK and CDR2 is SYGVNS in the germline V gene. The CDR3 is made up of 15 amino acids. The CDR3 loop is CASSSHRGHTGELFF. CDR3 DNA sequence: TGTGCCAGCAGTTCTCACAGGGGCCACACCGGGGAGCTGTTTTTT.

The chain joins TRBV9 to TRBJ2-3, with no clear D. Germline CDR1 and CDR2: SGDLS and YYNGEE. V lost 3 bases, J lost 6 bases, and 11 bases lay in between. The CDR3 has 13 amino acids. DNA for the CDR3: TGTGCCAGCAGCGGTTCCTTCTACGATACGCAGTATTTT. Translated: CASSGSFYDTQYF.

The V gene is TRBV6-1, the J gene TRBJ2-1, with TRBD1 matching over 8 bases. Germline-derived CDR1 and CDR2 are MNHNS and SASEGT. The CDR3 loop spans 18 amino acids. The V gene end was trimmed by 1 base and the J gene end by 8 bases; junction bases not matched to a gene: 16. CDR3 DNA: TGTGCCAGCAGTGAAGAGTCCTTTGCCAGGGGGCCCCGCGATGAGCAGTTCTTC. The encoded protein is CASSEESFARGPRDEQFF.

The chain uses TRBV5-1 and TRBJ2-1, with 9 bases aligning to TRBD1. Germline lookup yields CDR1 SGHRS and CDR2 YFSETQ. V was pared by 2 bases and J by 7 bases, with 10 bases of the junction left unmatched. The CDR3 sequence is 16 residues long. CDR3 in amino acids: CASSFDTGQGGNEQFF. CDR3 coding DNA: TGCGCCAGCAGCTTTGACACGGGACAGGGAGGTAATGAGCAGTTCTTC.

This sequence joins TRBV6-5 and TRBJ1-2; a possible D gene is TRBD1 (5 bases). The germline V and J ends were trimmed by 1 base and 8 bases, with 11 bases remaining between them. Germline V gene data show CDR1 as MNHEY and CDR2 as SVGAGI. The CDR3 loop spans 13 amino acids. The chain's CDR3 is CASSYFQGAGYTF. CDR3 coding DNA: TGTGCCAGCAGTTACTTTCAGGGTGCGGGCTACACCTTC.

This clone appeared once. This chain uses TRBV28 with TRBJ1-1; D is possibly TRBD1 (5 bases). V was cut by 10 bases and J by 0 bases, with 24 bases left in between. CDR1 and CDR2 (germline): MDHEN, SYDVKM. There are 17 residues in the CDR3. The CDR3 sequence is CATGKADKLRLNTEAFF. CDR3 in DNA: TGTGCCACCGGGAAGGCGGACAAGCTAAGACTGAACACTGAAGCTTTCTTT.

The chain carries TRBV5-7 and TRBJ2-7, with 8 bases lining up with TRBD2. TRBV5-7 has ORF status, its function being uncertain. The CDR3 is made up of 16 amino acids. The V gene end was trimmed by 6 bases and the J gene end by 2 bases; junction bases not matched to a gene: 13. CDR3 DNA: TGTGCCAGCACCAATCACGGCGGGAGGTTGACCTACGAGCAGTACTTC. This sequence encodes CASTNHGGRLTYEQYF.

This chain connects TRBV18 to TRBJ2-5; perhaps TRBD1 as D (5 bases). The V end was cut by 4 bases, the J end by 5 bases, with 11 bases between. Germline V lookup: CDR1 KGHSH, CDR2 LQKENI. CDR3 length: 13 amino acids. The CDR3 loop is CASSLLNRETQYF. CDR3 nucleotides: TGTGCCAGCTCACTCCTGAACAGGGAGACCCAGTACTTC.

The chain uses TRBV28 and TRBJ2-7, with D perhaps matching TRBD2 (6 bases). The CDR3 sequence is 18 residues long. V was shortened by 8 bases and J by 3 bases, with 29 bases between the two germline ends. Looked up from germline, CDR1 is MDHEN and CDR2 is SYDVKM. CDR3 DNA: TGTGCCAGCTCCCCCTCGGCGGGACCTCTATCGTCCGACTACGAGCAGTACTTC. This sequence encodes CASSPSAGPLSSDYEQYF.

The CDR3 region is CASRTSRTYEQYF. CDR3 bases: TGTGCCAGCCGGACTAGCCGAACCTACGAGCAGTACTTC. The chain joins TRBV28 to TRBJ2-7, with 8 bases fitting TRBD2. V trimming: 8 bases; J trimming: 2 bases; junction bases outside the gene matches: 5. Germline V gene lookup returns CDR1 MDHEN and CDR2 SYDVKM. The CDR3 runs 13 residues.

The chain links TRBV30 to TRBJ2-7, with D tentatively TRBD2 (6 bases). Trimming took off 4 bases at V and 0 bases at J, with 16 bases between the two ends. The germline gives CDR1 GTSNPN, CDR2 SVGIG (reference sequence). CDR3 length: 15 residues. CDR3 bases: TGTGCCTGGACCTCCATAGCGGACTACTCCTACGAGCAGTACTTC. This encodes CAWTSIADYSYEQYF.

The chain uses TRBV5-1 and TRBJ1-1; 8 nucleotides match TRBD1. The germline V gene encodes CDR1 SGHRS and CDR2 YFSETQ. V lost 4 bases, J lost 1 base, and 3 bases stayed unmatched. The CDR3 consists of 14 residues. The CDR3 DNA reads TGCGCCAGCAGCATAGGGACAGGGAACACTGAAGCTTTCTTT. This encodes CASSIGTGNTEAFF.